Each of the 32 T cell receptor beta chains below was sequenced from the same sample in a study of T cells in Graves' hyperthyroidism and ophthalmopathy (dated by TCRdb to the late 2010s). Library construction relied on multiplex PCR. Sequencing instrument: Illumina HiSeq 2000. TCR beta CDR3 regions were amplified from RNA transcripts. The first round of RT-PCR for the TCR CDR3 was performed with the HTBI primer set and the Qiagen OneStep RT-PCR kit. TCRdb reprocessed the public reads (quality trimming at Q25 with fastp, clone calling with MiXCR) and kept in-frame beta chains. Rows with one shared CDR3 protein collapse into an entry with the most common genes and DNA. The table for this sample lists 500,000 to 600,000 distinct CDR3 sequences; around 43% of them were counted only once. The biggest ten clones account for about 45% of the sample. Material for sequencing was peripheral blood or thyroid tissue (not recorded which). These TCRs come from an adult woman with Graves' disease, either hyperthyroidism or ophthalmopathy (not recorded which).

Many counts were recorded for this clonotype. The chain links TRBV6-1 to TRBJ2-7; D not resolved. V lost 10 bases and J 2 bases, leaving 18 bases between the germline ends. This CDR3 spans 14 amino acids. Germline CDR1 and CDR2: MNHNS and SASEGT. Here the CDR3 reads CATLLRYKAYEQYF. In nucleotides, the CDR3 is TGTGCCACCCTTCTGAGGTATAAAGCCTACGAGCAGTACTTC.

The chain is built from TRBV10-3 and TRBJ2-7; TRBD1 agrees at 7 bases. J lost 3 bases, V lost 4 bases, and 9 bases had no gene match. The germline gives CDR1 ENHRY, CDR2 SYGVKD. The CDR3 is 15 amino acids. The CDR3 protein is CAISGDRDRDYEQYF. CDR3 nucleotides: TGTGCCATCAGTGGGGACAGAGACAGGGACTACGAGCAGTACTTC.

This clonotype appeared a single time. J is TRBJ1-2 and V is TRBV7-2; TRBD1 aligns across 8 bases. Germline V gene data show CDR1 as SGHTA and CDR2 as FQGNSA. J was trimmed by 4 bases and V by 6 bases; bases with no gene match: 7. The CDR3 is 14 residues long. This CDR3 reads CASSPDRGSYGYTF. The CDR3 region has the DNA TGTGCCAGCAGTCCAGACAGGGGTAGCTATGGCTACACCTTC. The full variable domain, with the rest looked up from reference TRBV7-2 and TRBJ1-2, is GAGVSQSPSNKVTEKGKDVELRCDPISGHTALYWYRQSLGQGLEFLIYFQGNSAPDKSGLPSDRFSAERTGGSVSTLTIQRTQQEDSAVYLCASSPDRGSYGYTFGSGTRLTVV.

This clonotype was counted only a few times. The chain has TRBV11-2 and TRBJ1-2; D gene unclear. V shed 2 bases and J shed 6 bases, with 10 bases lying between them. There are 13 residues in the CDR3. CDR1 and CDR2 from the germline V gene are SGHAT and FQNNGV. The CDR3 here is CASSLISFDGYTF. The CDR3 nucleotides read TGTGCCAGCAGCTTAATCAGTTTCGATGGCTACACCTTC. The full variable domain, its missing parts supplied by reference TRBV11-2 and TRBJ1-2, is EAGVAQSPRYKIIEKRQSVAFWCNPISGHATLYWYQQILGQGPKLLIQFQNNGVVDDSQLPKDRFSAERLKGVDSTLKIQPAKLEDSAVYLCASSLISFDGYTFGSGTRLTVV.

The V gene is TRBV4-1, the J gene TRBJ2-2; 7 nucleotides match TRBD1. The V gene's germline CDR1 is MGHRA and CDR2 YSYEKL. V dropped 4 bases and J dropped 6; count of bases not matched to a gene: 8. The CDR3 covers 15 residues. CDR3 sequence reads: CASSPVDRDAGELFF. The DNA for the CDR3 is TGCGCCAGCAGCCCCGTCGACAGGGACGCCGGGGAGCTGTTTTTT.

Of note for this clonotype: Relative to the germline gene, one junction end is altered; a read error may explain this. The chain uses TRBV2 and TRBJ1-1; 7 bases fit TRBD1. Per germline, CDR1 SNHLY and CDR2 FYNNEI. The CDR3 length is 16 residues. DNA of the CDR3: TGTGCCTGCAGTGCTATAGACAGGGCAGGGAACACTGAAGCTTTCTTT. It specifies CACSAIDRAGNTEAFF.

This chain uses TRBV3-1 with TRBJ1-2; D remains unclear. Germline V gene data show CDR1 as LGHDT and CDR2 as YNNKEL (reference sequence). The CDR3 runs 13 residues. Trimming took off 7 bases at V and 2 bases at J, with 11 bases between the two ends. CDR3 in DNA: TGTGCCAGCACCTTATTTCCGAACTATGGCTACACCTTC. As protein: CASTLFPNYGYTF.

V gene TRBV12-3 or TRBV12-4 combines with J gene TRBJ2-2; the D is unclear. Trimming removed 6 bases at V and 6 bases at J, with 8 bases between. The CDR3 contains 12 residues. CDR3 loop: CASSSSSGELFF. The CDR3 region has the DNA TGTGCCAGCAGCTCTTCATCCGGGGAGCTGTTTTTT.

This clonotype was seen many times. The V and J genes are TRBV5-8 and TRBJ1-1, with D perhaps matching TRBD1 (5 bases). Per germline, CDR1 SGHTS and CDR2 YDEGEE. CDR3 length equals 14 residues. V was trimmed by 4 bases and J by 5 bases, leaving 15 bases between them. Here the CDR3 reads CASSHLRGGTEAFF. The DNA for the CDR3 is TGTGCCAGCAGCCACCTAAGGGGTGGGACTGAAGCTTTCTTT.

The CDR3 is CASSLVGGGGETQYF. As DNA, the CDR3 is TGTGCCAGCAGCTTAGTGGGGGGAGGGGGAGAGACCCAGTACTTC. The V call is TRBV7-9, the J call TRBJ2-5; TRBD2 might be the D (7 bases). Trimming left V 1 base short and J 4 bases short, with 13 bases between. The CDR3 totals 15 residues. Germline CDR1 reads SEHNR; CDR2 reads FQNEAQ (reference sequence).

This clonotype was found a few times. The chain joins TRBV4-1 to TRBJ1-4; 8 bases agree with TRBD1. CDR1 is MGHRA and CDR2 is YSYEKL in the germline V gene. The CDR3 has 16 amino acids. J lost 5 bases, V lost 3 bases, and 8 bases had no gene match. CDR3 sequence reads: CASSHHSNRGNEKLFF. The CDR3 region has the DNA TGCGCCAGCAGCCATCATAGCAACAGGGGGAATGAAAAACTGTTTTTT.

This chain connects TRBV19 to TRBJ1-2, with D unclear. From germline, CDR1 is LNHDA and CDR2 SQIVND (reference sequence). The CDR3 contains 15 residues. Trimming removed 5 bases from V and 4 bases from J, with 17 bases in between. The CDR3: CASSVAIGGSYGYTF. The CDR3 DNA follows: TGTGCCAGTAGTGTGGCCATTGGCGGGAGCTATGGCTACACCTTC. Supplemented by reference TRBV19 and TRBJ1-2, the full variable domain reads DGGITQSPKYLFRKEGQNVTLSCEQNLNHDAMYWYRQDPGQGLRLIYYSQIVNDFQKGDIAEGYSVSREKKESFPLTVTSAQKNPTAFYLCASSVAIGGSYGYTFGSGTRLTVV.

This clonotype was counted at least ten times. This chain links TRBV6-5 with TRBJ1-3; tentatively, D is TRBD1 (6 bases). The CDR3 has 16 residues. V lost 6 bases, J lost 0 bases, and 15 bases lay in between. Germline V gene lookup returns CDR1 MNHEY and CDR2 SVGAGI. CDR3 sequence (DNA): TGTGCCAGCAGCAGAACACAGGGCTTCTCTGGAAACACCATATATTTT. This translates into CASSRTQGFSGNTIYF.

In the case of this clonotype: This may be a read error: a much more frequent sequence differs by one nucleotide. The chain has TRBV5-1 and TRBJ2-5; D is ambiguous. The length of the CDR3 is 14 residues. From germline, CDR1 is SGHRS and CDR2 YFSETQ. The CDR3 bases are TGCGCCAGCAGCTCGCCCAGGAGTGGCGAGACCCACTACTTC. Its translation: CASSSPRSGETHYF.

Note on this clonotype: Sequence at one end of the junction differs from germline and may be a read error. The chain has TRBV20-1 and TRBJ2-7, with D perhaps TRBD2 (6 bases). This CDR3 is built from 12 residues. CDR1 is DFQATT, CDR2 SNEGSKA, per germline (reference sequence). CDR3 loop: CSAGEGRNEQYF. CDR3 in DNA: TGCAGTGCTGGAGAGGGGAGGAACGAGCAGTACTTC.

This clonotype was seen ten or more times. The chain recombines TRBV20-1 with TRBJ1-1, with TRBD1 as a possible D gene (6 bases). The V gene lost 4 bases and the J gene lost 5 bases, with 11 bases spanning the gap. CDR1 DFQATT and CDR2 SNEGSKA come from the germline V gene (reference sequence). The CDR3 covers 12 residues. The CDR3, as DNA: TGCAGTGCTATAGAGGGGGGTACTGAAGCTTTCTTT. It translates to CSAIEGGTEAFF.

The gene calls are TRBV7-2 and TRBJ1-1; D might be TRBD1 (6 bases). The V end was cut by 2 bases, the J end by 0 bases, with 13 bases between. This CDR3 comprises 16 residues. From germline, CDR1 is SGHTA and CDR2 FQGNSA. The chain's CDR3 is CASSLTGQSMNTEAFF. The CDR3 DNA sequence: TGTGCCAGCAGCTTAACGGGACAAAGCATGAACACTGAAGCTTTCTTT.

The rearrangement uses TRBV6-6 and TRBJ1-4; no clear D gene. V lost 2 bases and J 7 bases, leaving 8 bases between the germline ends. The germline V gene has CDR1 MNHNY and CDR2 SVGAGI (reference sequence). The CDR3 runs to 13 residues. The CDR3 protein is CASSYAGSEKLFF. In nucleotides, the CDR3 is TGTGCCAGCAGTTACGCTGGGAGTGAAAAACTGTTTTTT.

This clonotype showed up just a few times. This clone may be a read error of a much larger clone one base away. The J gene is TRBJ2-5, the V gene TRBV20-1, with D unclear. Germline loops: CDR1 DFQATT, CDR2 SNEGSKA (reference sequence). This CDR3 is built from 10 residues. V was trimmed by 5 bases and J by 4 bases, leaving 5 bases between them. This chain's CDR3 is CSAGTETQYF. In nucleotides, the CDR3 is TGCAGTGCTGGAACAGAGACCCAGTACTTC.

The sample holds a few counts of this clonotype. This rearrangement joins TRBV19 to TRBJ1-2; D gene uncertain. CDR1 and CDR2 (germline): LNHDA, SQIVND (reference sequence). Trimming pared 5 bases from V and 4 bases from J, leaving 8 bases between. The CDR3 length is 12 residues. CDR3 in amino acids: CASSQIRYGYTF. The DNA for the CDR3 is TGTGCCAGTAGTCAAATTCGCTATGGCTACACCTTC.

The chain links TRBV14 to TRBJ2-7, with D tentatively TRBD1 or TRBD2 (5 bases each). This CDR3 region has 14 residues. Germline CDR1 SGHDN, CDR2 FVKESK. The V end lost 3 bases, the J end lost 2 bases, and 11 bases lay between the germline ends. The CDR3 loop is CASSHWDGAYEQYF. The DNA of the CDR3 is TGTGCCAGCAGCCACTGGGACGGAGCCTACGAGCAGTACTTC.

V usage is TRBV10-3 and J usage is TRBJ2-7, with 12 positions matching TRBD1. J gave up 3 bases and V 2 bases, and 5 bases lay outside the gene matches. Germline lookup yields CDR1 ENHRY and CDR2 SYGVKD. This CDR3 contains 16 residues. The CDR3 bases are TGTGCCATCAGTGAGAGGGACAGGGGGCTAAGCTACGAGCAGTACTTC. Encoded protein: CAISERDRGLSYEQYF.

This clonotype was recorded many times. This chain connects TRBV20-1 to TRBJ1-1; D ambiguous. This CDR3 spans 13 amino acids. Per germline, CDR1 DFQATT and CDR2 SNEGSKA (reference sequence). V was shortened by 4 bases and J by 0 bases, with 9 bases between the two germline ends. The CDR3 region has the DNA TGCAGTGCTAATAAGGATATGAACACTGAAGCTTTCTTT. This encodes CSANKDMNTEAFF.

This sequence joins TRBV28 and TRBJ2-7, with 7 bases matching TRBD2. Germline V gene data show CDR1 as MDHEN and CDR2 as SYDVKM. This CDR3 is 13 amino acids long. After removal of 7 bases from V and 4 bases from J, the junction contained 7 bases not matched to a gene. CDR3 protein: CASKRDALYEQYF. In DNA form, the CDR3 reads TGTGCCAGCAAGCGGGACGCCCTGTACGAGCAGTACTTC.

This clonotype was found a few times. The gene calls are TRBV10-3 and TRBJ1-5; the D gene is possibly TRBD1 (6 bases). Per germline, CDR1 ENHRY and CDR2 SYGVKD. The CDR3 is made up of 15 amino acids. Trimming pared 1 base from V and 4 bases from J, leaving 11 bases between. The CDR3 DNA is TGTGCCATCAGTGAGTTAACAGGGCCGAATCAGCCCCAGCATTTT. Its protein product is CAISELTGPNQPQHF.

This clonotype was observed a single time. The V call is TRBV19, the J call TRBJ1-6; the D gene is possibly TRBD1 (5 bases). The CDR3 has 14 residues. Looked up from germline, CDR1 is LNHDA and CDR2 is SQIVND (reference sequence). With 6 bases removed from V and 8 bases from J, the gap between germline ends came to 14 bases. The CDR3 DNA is TGTGCCAGTAGCCAACAGGTTACGGATTCACCCCTCCACTTT. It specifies CASSQQVTDSPLHF.

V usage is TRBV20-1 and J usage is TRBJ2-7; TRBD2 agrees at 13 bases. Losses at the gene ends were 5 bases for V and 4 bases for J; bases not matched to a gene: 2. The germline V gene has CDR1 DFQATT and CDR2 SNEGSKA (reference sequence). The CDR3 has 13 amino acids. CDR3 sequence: CSAGLAGVYEQYF. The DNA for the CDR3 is TGCAGTGCTGGACTAGCGGGAGTTTACGAGCAGTACTTC.

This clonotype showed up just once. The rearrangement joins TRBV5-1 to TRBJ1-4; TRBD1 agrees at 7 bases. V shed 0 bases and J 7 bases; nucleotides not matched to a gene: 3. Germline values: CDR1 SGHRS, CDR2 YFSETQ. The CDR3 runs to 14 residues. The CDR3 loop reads CASSLGRTGEKLFF. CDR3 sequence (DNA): TGCGCCAGCAGCTTGGGCCGGACAGGTGAAAAACTGTTTTTT.

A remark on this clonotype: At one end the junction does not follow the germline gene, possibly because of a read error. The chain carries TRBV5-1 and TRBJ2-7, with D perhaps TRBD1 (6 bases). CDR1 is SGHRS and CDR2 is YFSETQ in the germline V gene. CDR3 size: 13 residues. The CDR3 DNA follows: TGCGCCAGTAGCTTGAACAGGGAACACGAGCAGTACTTC. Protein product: CASSLNREHEQYF.

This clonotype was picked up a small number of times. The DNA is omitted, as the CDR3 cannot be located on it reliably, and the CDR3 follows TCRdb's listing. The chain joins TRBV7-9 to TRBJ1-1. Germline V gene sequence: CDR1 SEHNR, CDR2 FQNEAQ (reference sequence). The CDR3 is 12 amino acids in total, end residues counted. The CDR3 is CASSFLSGRAFF.

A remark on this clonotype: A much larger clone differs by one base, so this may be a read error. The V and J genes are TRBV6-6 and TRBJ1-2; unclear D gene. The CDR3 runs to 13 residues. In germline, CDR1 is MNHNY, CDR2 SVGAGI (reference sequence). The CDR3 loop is CASSVTTNYGHTF. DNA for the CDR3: TGTGCCAGCAGTGTGACAACTAACTATGGCCACACCTTC.

CDR3 sequence (DNA): TGTGCCTGGAGTCGTTCTGGGCAGGCGTATAATTCACCCCTCCACTTT. This translates into CAWSRSGQAYNSPLHF. The V and J genes are TRBV30 and TRBJ1-6; D gene ambiguous. The CDR3 extends over 16 amino acids. V shed 2 bases and J shed 4 bases, with 15 bases lying between them. CDR1 is GTSNPN and CDR2 is SVGIG in the germline V gene (reference sequence).